A selection of T cell receptor beta chains follows, all from one sample in a study of vaccination effects on CD4 cells after COVID-19. Antigen specificity for these receptors is unknown. Clones were sequenced by immunoSEQ multiplex PCR, and TCRdb holds only the in-frame ones, with some missing. The data hold more than 35,000 clones, with roughly 65% observed a single time. The sample consisted of CD4+ T cells from PBMCs cultured without peptide, taken before COVID-19 vaccination. The receptors come from a human donor who received a COVID-19 vaccine. CDR3s include the opening cysteine and the closing phenylalanine or tryptophan. A D gene is named only where the DNA matches it firmly. The size entry is marked missing in some rows and otherwise reads once, few, many or a size class.

abundance: -
d_gene: TRBD2
j_gene: TRBJ2-1
v_gene: TRBV9
CDR3nt: TGTGCCAGCAGCGCCGAAAGCGGGGGGGCATTGGATGAGCAGTTCTTC
CDR3aa: CASSAESGGALDEQFF

abundance: -
d_gene: TRBD2
j_gene: TRBJ2-2
v_gene: TRBV5-8
CDR3nt: TGTGCCAGCATGCAGCGGGGCACCGGGGAGCTGTTTTTT
CDR3aa: CASMQRGTGELFF

abundance: -
d_gene: -
j_gene: TRBJ2-7
v_gene: TRBV5-5
CDR3nt: TGTGCCAGCAGCTTAGGGGGTAGCGACGAGCAGTACTTC
CDR3aa: CASSLGGSDEQYF

abundance: -
d_gene: TRBD1
j_gene: TRBJ1-2
v_gene: TRBV5-4
CDR3nt: TGTGCCAGCAGCTTGAACAGGGGATTAGACTATGGCTACACCTTC
CDR3aa: CASSLNRGLDYGYTF

abundance: -
d_gene: -
j_gene: TRBJ1-1
v_gene: TRBV4-1
CDR3nt: TGCGCCAGCAGCCGAGTAACAGGATTCGGGACTGAAGCTTTCTTT
CDR3aa: CASSRVTGFGTEAFF

abundance: -
d_gene: -
j_gene: TRBJ2-1
v_gene: TRBV30
CDR3nt: TGTGCCTGCCGAGCCACCTACAATGAGCAGTTCTTC
CDR3aa: CACRATYNEQFF

abundance: -
d_gene: -
j_gene: TRBJ1-2
v_gene: TRBV20-1
CDR3nt: TGCAGTGCTAGAGTTTATAATGGCTACACCTTC
CDR3aa: CSARVYNGYTF

abundance: -
d_gene: -
j_gene: TRBJ1-2
v_gene: TRBV3-1/TRBV3-2
CDR3nt: TGTGCCAGCAGCCCCCCTGGGAACTATGGCTACACCTTC
CDR3aa: CASSPPGNYGYTF

abundance: -
d_gene: TRBD1
j_gene: TRBJ1-4
v_gene: TRBV11-2
CDR3nt: TGTGCCAGCAGCTTAGACCACAGGGGGGGGCGAGAAAAACTGTTTTTT
CDR3aa: CASSLDHRGGREKLFF

abundance: -
d_gene: TRBD1
j_gene: TRBJ1-5
v_gene: TRBV3-1/TRBV3-2
CDR3nt: TGTGCCAGCAGCCGTTCAGGGGGATGGAATCAGCCCCAGCATTTT
CDR3aa: CASSRSGGWNQPQHF

abundance: -
d_gene: TRBD2
j_gene: TRBJ2-5
v_gene: TRBV18
CDR3nt: TGTGCCAGCTCACGCGGGAGCAGGCAAGAGACCCAGTACTTC
CDR3aa: CASSRGSRQETQYF

abundance: -
d_gene: TRBD2
j_gene: TRBJ2-1
v_gene: TRBV10-1
CDR3nt: TGCGCCAGCAGTGAATGGGGGGGGAATGAGCAGTTCTTC
CDR3aa: CASSEWGGNEQFF

abundance: -
d_gene: -
j_gene: TRBJ2-2
v_gene: TRBV19
CDR3nt: TGTGCCAGTAGTATAGGGGGGGTTCTCGTCGGCGGGGAGCTGTTTTTT
CDR3aa: CASSIGGVLVGGELFF

abundance: -
d_gene: -
j_gene: TRBJ1-5
v_gene: TRBV11-2
CDR3nt: TGTGCCAGCAGCCGGGGGGGTTATCAGCCCCAGCATTTT
CDR3aa: CASSRGGYQPQHF

abundance: -
d_gene: TRBD1
j_gene: TRBJ2-7
v_gene: TRBV3-1/TRBV3-2
CDR3nt: TGTGCCAGCAGCCAAGTTCGGGACAGGGAAAGCTCCTACGAGCAGTACTTC
CDR3aa: CASSQVRDRESSYEQYF

abundance: -
d_gene: TRBD2
j_gene: TRBJ2-1
v_gene: TRBV5-1
CDR3nt: TGCGCCAGCAGGCCTTTAGCGGGAGGCAACCATGAGCAGTTCTTC
CDR3aa: CASRPLAGGNHEQFF

abundance: -
d_gene: -
j_gene: TRBJ1-2
v_gene: TRBV12-3/TRBV12-4
CDR3nt: TGTGCCAGTTCGAGGGGCTATGGCTACACCTTC
CDR3aa: CASSRGYGYTF

abundance: once
d_gene: -
j_gene: TRBJ2-5
v_gene: TRBV6-1
CDR3nt: TGTGCCAGCAGTGTAAGTCGTGCCAGGTCCCAAGAGACCCAGTACTTC
CDR3aa: CASSVSRARSQETQYF

abundance: -
d_gene: -
j_gene: TRBJ1-2
v_gene: TRBV7-8
CDR3nt: TGTGCCAGCAGCTTATTGTCAGGGAATAACTATGGCTACACCTTC
CDR3aa: CASSLLSGNNYGYTF

abundance: few
d_gene: -
j_gene: TRBJ1-1
v_gene: TRBV7-2
CDR3nt: TGTGCCAGCAGCTTAGAGGCAGTACCGAACACTGAAGCTTTCTTT
CDR3aa: CASSLEAVPNTEAFF

abundance: -
d_gene: -
j_gene: TRBJ1-4
v_gene: TRBV5-1
CDR3nt: TGCGCCAGCAGCTTGGCAGGGACTAATGAAAAACTGTTTTTT
CDR3aa: CASSLAGTNEKLFF

abundance: few
d_gene: TRBD1
j_gene: TRBJ2-6
v_gene: TRBV6-6
CDR3nt: TGTGCCAGCAGTCCCGGGACAGGGGTCTCTGGGGCCAACGTCCTGACTTTC
CDR3aa: CASSPGTGVSGANVLTF

abundance: -
d_gene: TRBD1
j_gene: TRBJ1-2
v_gene: TRBV6-5
CDR3nt: TGTGCCAGCAGTTATACAGGGGGCGGCTATGGCTACACCTTC
CDR3aa: CASSYTGGGYGYTF

abundance: -
d_gene: -
j_gene: TRBJ1-2
v_gene: TRBV6-5
CDR3nt: TGTGCCAGCGTGAGGGCCGCTAACTATGGCTACACCTTC
CDR3aa: CASVRAANYGYTF

abundance: few
d_gene: -
j_gene: TRBJ1-4
v_gene: TRBV4-2
CDR3nt: TGTGCCAGCAGCCAAGATCGTGTCAGCGCTCGGGGACTGTTTTTT
CDR3aa: CASSQDRVSARGLFF

abundance: -
d_gene: -
j_gene: TRBJ1-3
v_gene: TRBV5-6
CDR3nt: TGTGCCAGCAGCTTCAGGTACCCCTCTGGAAACACCATATATTTT
CDR3aa: CASSFRYPSGNTIYF

abundance: -
d_gene: TRBD2
j_gene: TRBJ2-3
v_gene: TRBV5-1
CDR3nt: TGCGCCAGCAGCTTGGGCGGACTAGCGGGGGGTGCTTCAACGCAGTATTTT
CDR3aa: CASSLGGLAGGASTQYF

abundance: -
d_gene: -
j_gene: TRBJ2-1
v_gene: TRBV7-9
CDR3nt: TGTGCCAGCTGGGACTTCCTAAATGAGCAGTTCTTC
CDR3aa: CASWDFLNEQFF

abundance: -
d_gene: -
j_gene: TRBJ1-5
v_gene: TRBV12-3/TRBV12-4
CDR3nt: TGTGCCAGCAGATTCTCCCCCCAACAGCCCCAGCATTTT
CDR3aa: CASRFSPQQPQHF

abundance: few
d_gene: TRBD2
j_gene: TRBJ2-1
v_gene: TRBV7-9
CDR3nt: TGTGCCAGCAGCTTAGCGTTGGGACTAGGTAGGGTCGGTGAGCAGTTCTTC
CDR3aa: CASSLALGLGRVGEQFF

abundance: few
d_gene: TRBD2
j_gene: TRBJ2-2
v_gene: TRBV5-1
CDR3nt: TGCGCCAGCAGCTTAGTCGGGGGGATGAACACCGGGGAGCTGTTTTTT
CDR3aa: CASSLVGGMNTGELFF

abundance: -
d_gene: -
j_gene: TRBJ1-3
v_gene: TRBV6-5
CDR3nt: TGTGCCAGCAGCGGCGGGGACGCCGGGGGAAACACCATATATTTT
CDR3aa: CASSGGDAGGNTIYF

abundance: -
d_gene: TRBD1
j_gene: TRBJ2-1
v_gene: TRBV24-1
CDR3nt: TGTGCCACTTTCCCCGGGACAGGGGGCTCCTACAATGAGCAGTTCTTC
CDR3aa: CATFPGTGGSYNEQFF

abundance: -
d_gene: -
j_gene: TRBJ2-3
v_gene: TRBV2
CDR3nt: TGTGCCAGCAGTGACGGGAAGGGTGGGGCCACAGATACGCAGTATTTT
CDR3aa: CASSDGKGGATDTQYF

abundance: -
d_gene: -
j_gene: TRBJ1-1
v_gene: TRBV6-6
CDR3nt: TGTGCCAGCAGTTACTTGGTGGGGGGCGGCACTGAAGCTTTCTTT
CDR3aa: CASSYLVGGGTEAFF

abundance: -
d_gene: -
j_gene: TRBJ2-3
v_gene: TRBV9
CDR3nt: TGTGCCAGCAGCGTAAACAGGTTCGCCTATACGCAGTATTTT
CDR3aa: CASSVNRFAYTQYF

abundance: -
d_gene: -
j_gene: TRBJ2-1
v_gene: TRBV3-1/TRBV3-2
CDR3nt: TGTGCCAGCAGCAATGAGCAGTTCTTC
CDR3aa: CASSNEQFF

abundance: -
d_gene: TRBD1
j_gene: TRBJ2-7
v_gene: TRBV24-1
CDR3nt: TGTGCCACCAGTGAATCCGGACAGGGGGCTTACGAGCAGTACTTC
CDR3aa: CATSESGQGAYEQYF

abundance: few
d_gene: TRBD1
j_gene: TRBJ1-1
v_gene: TRBV7-9
CDR3nt: TGTGCCAGCAGCTCCCAGGGGGGGTTAACTGAAGCTTTCTTT
CDR3aa: CASSSQGGLTEAFF

abundance: large
d_gene: -
j_gene: TRBJ1-2
v_gene: TRBV30
CDR3nt: TGTGCCTGGAGTGTAGGGTTCTATGGCTACACCTTC
CDR3aa: CAWSVGFYGYTF

abundance: -
d_gene: -
j_gene: TRBJ1-2
v_gene: TRBV29-1
CDR3nt: TGCAGCGTAACAGGACCCGCTGGGGCCTATGGCTACACCTTC
CDR3aa: CSVTGPAGAYGYTF

abundance: -
d_gene: -
j_gene: TRBJ2-7
v_gene: TRBV5-1
CDR3nt: TGCGCCAGCAGCCCTGGATCCTACGAGCAGTACTTC
CDR3aa: CASSPGSYEQYF

abundance: -
d_gene: TRBD1
j_gene: TRBJ1-5
v_gene: TRBV4-1
CDR3nt: TGCGCCAGCAGCCAAGTCGACAGGGACGTCCGGCCCCAGCATTTT
CDR3aa: CASSQVDRDVRPQHF

abundance: once
d_gene: -
j_gene: TRBJ2-1
v_gene: TRBV6-5
CDR3nt: TGTGCCAGCAGTTACTTTCCGGGGCGCGGGAATGAGCAGTTCTTC
CDR3aa: CASSYFPGRGNEQFF

abundance: -
d_gene: TRBD2
j_gene: TRBJ2-3
v_gene: TRBV5-4
CDR3nt: TGTGCCAGCGCAAAGACTAGCGGGGTTTCAGATACGCAGTATTTT
CDR3aa: CASAKTSGVSDTQYF

abundance: -
d_gene: TRBD1
j_gene: TRBJ2-5
v_gene: TRBV6-5
CDR3nt: TGTGCCAGCAGTTACGGACAGGGGACCCTCCAAGAGACCCAGTACTTC
CDR3aa: CASSYGQGTLQETQYF

abundance: once
d_gene: -
j_gene: TRBJ2-3
v_gene: TRBV5-1
CDR3nt: TGCGCCAGCAGCCTCTCCGGGACTGGCACAGATACGCAGTATTTT
CDR3aa: CASSLSGTGTDTQYF

abundance: once
d_gene: -
j_gene: TRBJ1-1
v_gene: TRBV3-1/TRBV3-2
CDR3nt: TGTGCCAGCAGCCAGGGTCAGATGAATATTCGGAACACTGAAGCTTTCTTT
CDR3aa: CASSQGQMNIRNTEAFF

abundance: -
d_gene: TRBD2
j_gene: TRBJ2-5
v_gene: TRBV10-1
CDR3nt: TGCGCCAGCAGTGATAGCGGGGGCCCCGAAGAGACCCAGTACTTC
CDR3aa: CASSDSGGPEETQYF

abundance: few
d_gene: -
j_gene: TRBJ2-7
v_gene: TRBV6-6
CDR3nt: TGTGCCAGCAGTGCCGACTGGTCCTACGAGCAGTACTTC
CDR3aa: CASSADWSYEQYF

abundance: -
d_gene: TRBD2
j_gene: TRBJ2-7
v_gene: TRBV5-4
CDR3nt: TGTGCCAGCAGCTTGGAACTAGCGGGAGCGGGCGAGCAGTACTTC
CDR3aa: CASSLELAGAGEQYF

abundance: few
d_gene: TRBD1
j_gene: TRBJ1-5
v_gene: TRBV29-1
CDR3nt: TGCAGCGCTGCCGGGACAGGGCGACAGCCCCAGCATTTT
CDR3aa: CSAAGTGRQPQHF

abundance: -
d_gene: -
j_gene: TRBJ2-5
v_gene: TRBV9
CDR3nt: TGTGCCAGCAGCGTAGCGACAGGGAGGTACCAAGAGACCCAGTACTTC
CDR3aa: CASSVATGRYQETQYF

abundance: few
d_gene: -
j_gene: TRBJ2-7
v_gene: TRBV6-2/TRBV6-3
CDR3nt: TGTGCCAGCAGTAGCCCCCATGGGGAGAAGAACTACGAGCAGTACTTC
CDR3aa: CASSSPHGEKNYEQYF

abundance: -
d_gene: -
j_gene: TRBJ2-7
v_gene: TRBV9
CDR3nt: TGTGCCAGCAGCGCGGCAACTGGCACCTACGAGCAGTACTTC
CDR3aa: CASSAATGTYEQYF

abundance: -
d_gene: -
j_gene: TRBJ2-7
v_gene: TRBV11-2
CDR3nt: TGTGCCAGCAGCTTAGATCGGTACGAGCAGTACTTC
CDR3aa: CASSLDRYEQYF

abundance: -
d_gene: -
j_gene: TRBJ1-6
v_gene: TRBV11-3
CDR3nt: TGTGCCAGCAGCTTCGGCGGGGGTTCTCTAAATTCACCCCTCCACTTT
CDR3aa: CASSFGGGSLNSPLHF

abundance: -
d_gene: TRBD1
j_gene: TRBJ2-5
v_gene: TRBV10-1
CDR3nt: TGCGCCAGCAGGGGGACAGGGTCGCAAGAGACCCAGTACTTC
CDR3aa: CASRGTGSQETQYF